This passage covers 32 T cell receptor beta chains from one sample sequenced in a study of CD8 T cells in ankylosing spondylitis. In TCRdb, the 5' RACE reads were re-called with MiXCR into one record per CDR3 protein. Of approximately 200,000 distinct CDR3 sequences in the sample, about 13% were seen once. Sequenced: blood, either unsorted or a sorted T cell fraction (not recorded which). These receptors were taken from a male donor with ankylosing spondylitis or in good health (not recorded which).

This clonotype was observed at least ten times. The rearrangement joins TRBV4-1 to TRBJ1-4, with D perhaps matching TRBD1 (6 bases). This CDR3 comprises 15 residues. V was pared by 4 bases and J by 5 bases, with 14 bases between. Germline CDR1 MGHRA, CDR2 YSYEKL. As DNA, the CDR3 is TGCGCCAGCAGCCCCGGAGAAGGGGGGAATGAAAAACTGTTTTTT. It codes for CASSPGEGGNEKLFF.

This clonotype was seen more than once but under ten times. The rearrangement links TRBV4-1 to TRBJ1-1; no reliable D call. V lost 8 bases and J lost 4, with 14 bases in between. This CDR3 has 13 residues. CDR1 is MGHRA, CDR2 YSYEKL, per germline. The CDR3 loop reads CASRPGESTEAFF. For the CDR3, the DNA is TGCGCCAGCCGTCCCGGGGAGAGCACTGAAGCTTTCTTT.

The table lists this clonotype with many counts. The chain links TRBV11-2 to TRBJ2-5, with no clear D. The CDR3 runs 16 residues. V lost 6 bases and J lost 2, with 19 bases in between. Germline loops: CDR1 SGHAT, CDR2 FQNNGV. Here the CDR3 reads CASSPYQASEQETQYF. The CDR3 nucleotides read TGTGCCAGCAGTCCGTACCAGGCCTCTGAACAAGAGACCCAGTACTTC.

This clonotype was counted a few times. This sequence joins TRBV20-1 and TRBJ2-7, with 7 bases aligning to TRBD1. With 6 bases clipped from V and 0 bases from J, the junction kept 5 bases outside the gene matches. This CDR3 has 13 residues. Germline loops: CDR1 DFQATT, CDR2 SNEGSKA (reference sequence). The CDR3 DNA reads TGCAGTGCCTCCGACAGGGACTCCTACGAGCAGTACTTC. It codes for CSASDRDSYEQYF.

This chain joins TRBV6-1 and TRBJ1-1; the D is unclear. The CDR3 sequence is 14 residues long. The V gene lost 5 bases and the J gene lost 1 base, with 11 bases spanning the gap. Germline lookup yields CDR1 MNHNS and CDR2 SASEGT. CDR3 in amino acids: CASSPGVWNTEAFF. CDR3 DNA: TGTGCCAGCAGTCCCGGGGTGTGGAACACTGAAGCTTTCTTT.

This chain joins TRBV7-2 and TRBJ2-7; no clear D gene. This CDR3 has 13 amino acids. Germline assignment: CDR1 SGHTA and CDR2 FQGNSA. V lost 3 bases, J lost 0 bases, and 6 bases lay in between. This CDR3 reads CASSFWVSYEQYF. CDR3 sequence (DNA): TGTGCCAGCAGCTTTTGGGTCTCCTACGAGCAGTACTTC. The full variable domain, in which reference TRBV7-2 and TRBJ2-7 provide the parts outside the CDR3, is GAGVSQSPSNKVTEKGKDVELRCDPISGHTALYWYRQSLGQGLEFLIYFQGNSAPDKSGLPSDRFSAERTGGSVSTLTIQRTQQEDSAVYLCASSFWVSYEQYFGPGTRLTVT.

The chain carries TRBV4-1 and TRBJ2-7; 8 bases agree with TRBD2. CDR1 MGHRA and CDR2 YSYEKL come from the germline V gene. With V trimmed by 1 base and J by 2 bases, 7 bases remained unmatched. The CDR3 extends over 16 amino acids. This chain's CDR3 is CASSQVELAATYEQYF. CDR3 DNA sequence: TGCGCCAGCAGCCAAGTGGAACTAGCGGCTACCTACGAGCAGTACTTC.

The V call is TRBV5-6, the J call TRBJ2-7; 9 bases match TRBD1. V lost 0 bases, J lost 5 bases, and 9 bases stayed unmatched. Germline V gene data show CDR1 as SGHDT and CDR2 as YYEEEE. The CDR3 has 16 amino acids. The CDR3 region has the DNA TGTGCCAGCAGCTTGGATCCGGGACAGGGCGTAGACGAGCAGTACTTC. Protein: CASSLDPGQGVDEQYF.

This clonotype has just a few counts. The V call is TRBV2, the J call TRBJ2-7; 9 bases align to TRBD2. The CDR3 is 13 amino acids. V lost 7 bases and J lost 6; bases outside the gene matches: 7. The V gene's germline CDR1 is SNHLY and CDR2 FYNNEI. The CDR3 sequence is CASNSGTSREQYF. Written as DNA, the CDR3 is TGTGCCAGCAACAGCGGGACTAGCCGCGAGCAGTACTTC.

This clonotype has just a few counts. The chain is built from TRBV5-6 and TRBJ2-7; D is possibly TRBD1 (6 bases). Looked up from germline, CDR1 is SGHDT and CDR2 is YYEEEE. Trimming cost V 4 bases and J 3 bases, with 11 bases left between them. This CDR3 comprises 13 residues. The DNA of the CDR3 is TGTGCCAGCAGCCTCGGACAGTACTACGAGCAGTACTTC. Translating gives CASSLGQYYEQYF.

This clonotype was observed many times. The CDR3 DNA reads TGTGCCAGCAGCCCGGATGACATGACAAATGAAAAACTGTTTTTT. This codes for CASSPDDMTNEKLFF. V gene TRBV7-6 combines with J gene TRBJ1-4; D call uncertain. V was trimmed by 5 bases and J by 5 bases, leaving 15 bases between them. This CDR3 is 15 amino acids long. Per the germline V gene, CDR1 is SGHVS and CDR2 is FNYEAQ.

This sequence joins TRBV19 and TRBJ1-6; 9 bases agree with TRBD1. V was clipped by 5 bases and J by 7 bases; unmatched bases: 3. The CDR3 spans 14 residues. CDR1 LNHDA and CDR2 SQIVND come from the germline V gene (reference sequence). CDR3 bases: TGTGCCAGTAGTTTCGGGACAGGGAATTCACCCCTCCACTTT. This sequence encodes CASSFGTGNSPLHF.

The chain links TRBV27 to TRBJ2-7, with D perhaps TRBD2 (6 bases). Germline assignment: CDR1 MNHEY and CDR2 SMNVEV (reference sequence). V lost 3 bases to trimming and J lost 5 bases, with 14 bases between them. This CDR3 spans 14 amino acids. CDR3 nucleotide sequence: TGTGCCAGCAGTTTTTGGGGGAGGCGAAACGAGCAGTACTTC. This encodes CASSFWGRRNEQYF.

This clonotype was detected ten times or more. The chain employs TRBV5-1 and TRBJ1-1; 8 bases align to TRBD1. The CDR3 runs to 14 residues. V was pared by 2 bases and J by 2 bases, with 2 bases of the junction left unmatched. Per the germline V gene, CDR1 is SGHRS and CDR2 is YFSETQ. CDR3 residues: CASSFGQGNTEAFF. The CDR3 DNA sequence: TGCGCCAGCAGCTTCGGACAGGGCAACACTGAAGCTTTCTTT.

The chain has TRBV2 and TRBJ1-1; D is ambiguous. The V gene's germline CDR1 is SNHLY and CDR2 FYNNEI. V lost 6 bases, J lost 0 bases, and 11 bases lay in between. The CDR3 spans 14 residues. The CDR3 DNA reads TGTGCCAGCAGAGGACCGACTATGAACACTGAAGCTTTCTTT. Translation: CASRGPTMNTEAFF. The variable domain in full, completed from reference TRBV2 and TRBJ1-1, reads EPEVTQTPSHQVTQMGQEVILRCVPISNHLYFYWYRQILGQKVEFLVSFYNNEISEKSEIFDDQFSVERPDGSNFTLKIRSTKLEDSAMYFCASRGPTMNTEAFFGQGTRLTVV.

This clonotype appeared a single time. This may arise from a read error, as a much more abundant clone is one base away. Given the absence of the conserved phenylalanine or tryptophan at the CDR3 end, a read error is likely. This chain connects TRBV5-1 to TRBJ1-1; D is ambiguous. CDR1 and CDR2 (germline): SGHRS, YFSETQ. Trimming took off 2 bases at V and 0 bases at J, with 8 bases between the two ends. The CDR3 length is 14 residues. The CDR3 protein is CASSFRGMNTEAFV. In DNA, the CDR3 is TGCGCCAGCAGCTTCCGGGGAATGAACACTGAAGCTTTCGTT.

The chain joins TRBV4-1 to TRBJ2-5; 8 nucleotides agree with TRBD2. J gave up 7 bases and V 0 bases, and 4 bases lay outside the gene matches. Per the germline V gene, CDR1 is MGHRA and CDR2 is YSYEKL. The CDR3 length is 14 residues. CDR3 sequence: CASSQESRGGTQYF. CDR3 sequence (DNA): TGCGCCAGCAGCCAAGAGAGCCGGGGGGGGACCCAGTACTTC.

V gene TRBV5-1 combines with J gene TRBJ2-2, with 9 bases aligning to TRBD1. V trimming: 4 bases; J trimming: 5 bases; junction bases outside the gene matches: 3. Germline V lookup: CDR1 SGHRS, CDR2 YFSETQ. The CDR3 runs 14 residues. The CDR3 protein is CASSPGQGTGELFF. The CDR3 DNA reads TGCGCCAGCAGCCCCGGACAGGGGACCGGGGAGCTGTTTTTT.

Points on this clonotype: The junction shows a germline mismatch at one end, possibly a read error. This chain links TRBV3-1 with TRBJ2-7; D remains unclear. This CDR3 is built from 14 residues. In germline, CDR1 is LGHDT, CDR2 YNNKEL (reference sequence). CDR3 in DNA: TGTGCCAGCAGTCAAGCCCCTGCCTCCTACGAGCAGTACTTC. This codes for CASSQAPASYEQYF.

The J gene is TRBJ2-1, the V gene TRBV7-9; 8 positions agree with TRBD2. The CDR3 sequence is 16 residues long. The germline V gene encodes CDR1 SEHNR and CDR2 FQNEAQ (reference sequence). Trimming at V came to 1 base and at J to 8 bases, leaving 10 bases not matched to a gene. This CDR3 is CASSLVGGRIVYEQFF. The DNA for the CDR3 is TGTGCCAGCAGCTTAGTTGGCGGGAGGATAGTCTATGAGCAGTTCTTC.

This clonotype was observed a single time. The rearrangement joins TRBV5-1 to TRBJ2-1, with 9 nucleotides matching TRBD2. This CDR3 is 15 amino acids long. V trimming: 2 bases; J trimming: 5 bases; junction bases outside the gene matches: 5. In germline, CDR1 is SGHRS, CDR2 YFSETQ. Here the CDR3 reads CASSFWTSVDNEQFF. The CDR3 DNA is TGCGCCAGCAGCTTCTGGACTAGCGTAGACAATGAGCAGTTCTTC. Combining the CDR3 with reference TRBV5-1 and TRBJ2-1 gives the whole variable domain KAGVTQTPRYLIKTRGQQVTLSCSPISGHRSVSWYQQTPGQGLQFLFEYFSETQRNKGNFPGRFSGRQFSNSRSEMNVSTLELGDSALYLCASSFWTSVDNEQFFGPGTRLTVL.

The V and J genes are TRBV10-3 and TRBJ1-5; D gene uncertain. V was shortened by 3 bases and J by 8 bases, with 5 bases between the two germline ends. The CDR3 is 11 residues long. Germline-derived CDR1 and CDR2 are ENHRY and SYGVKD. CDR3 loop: CAISDVEPQHF. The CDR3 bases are TGTGCCATCAGTGATGTGGAGCCCCAGCATTTT.

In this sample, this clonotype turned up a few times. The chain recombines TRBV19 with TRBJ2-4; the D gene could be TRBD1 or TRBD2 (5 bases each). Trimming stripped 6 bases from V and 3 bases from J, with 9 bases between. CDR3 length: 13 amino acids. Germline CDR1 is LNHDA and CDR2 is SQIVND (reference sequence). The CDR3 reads CASRSGRKNIQYF. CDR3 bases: TGTGCCAGTAGGTCGGGACGCAAAAACATTCAGTACTTC.

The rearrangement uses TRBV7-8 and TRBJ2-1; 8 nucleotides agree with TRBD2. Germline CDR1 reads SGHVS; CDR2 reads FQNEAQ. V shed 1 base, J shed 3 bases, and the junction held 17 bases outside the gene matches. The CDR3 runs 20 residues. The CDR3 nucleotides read TGTGCCAGCAGCTTAGGGATGGGACTTGGGCTAGCGGGTTTCTACAATGAGCAGTTCTTC. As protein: CASSLGMGLGLAGFYNEQFF.

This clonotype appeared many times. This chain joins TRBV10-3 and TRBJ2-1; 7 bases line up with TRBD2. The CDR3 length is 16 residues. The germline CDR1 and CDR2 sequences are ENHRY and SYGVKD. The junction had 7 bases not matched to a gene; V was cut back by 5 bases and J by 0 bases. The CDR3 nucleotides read TGTGCCATCAGTCTCCTAGCGGAGAGCTCCTACAATGAGCAGTTCTTC. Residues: CAISLLAESSYNEQFF.

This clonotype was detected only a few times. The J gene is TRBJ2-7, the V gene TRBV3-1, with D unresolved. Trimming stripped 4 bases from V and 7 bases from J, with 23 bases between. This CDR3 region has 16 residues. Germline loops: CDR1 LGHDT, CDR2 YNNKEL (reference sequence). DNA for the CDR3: TGTGCCAGCAGCCTTCACCCACTCAGGAGCGCACGAGAGCAGTACTTC. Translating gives CASSLHPLRSAREQYF.

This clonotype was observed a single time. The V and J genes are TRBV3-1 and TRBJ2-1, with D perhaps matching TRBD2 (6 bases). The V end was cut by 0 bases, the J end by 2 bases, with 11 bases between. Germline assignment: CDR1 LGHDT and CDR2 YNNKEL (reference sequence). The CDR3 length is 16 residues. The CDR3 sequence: CASSQDAGLTYNEQFF. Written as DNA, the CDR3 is TGTGCCAGCAGCCAAGATGCGGGACTCACCTACAATGAGCAGTTCTTC.

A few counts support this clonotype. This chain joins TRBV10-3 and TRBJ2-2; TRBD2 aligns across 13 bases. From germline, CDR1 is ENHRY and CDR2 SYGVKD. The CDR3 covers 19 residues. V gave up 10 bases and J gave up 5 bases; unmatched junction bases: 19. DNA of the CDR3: TGTGCCACACCCCCTTTCCCCAGACTAGCGGGGGGCAAGACCGGGGAGCTGTTTTTT. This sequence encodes CATPPFPRLAGGKTGELFF.

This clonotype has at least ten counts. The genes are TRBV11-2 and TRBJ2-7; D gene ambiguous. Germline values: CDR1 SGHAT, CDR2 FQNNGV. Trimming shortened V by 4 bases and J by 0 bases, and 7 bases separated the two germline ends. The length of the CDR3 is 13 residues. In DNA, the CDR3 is TGTGCCAGCAGCTCGGTACTCTCCTACGAGCAGTACTTC. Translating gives CASSSVLSYEQYF. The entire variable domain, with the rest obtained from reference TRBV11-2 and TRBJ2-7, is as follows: EAGVAQSPRYKIIEKRQSVAFWCNPISGHATLYWYQQILGQGPKLLIQFQNNGVVDDSQLPKDRFSAERLKGVDSTLKIQPAKLEDSAVYLCASSSVLSYEQYFGPGTRLTVT.

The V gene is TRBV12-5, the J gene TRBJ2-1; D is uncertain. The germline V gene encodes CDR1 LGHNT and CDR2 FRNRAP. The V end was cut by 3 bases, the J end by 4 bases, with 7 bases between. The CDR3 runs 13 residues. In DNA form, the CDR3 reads TGTGCTAGTGGTTTTTACGAATACAATGAGCAGTTCTTC. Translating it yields CASGFYEYNEQFF.

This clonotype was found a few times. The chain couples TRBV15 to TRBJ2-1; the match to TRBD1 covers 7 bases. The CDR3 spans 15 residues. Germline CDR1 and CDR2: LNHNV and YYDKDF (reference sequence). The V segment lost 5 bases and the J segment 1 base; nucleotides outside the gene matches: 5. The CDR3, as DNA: TGTGCCACCAGCCGGGGACAGCAGTCCTACAATGAGCAGTTCTTC. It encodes CATSRGQQSYNEQFF.

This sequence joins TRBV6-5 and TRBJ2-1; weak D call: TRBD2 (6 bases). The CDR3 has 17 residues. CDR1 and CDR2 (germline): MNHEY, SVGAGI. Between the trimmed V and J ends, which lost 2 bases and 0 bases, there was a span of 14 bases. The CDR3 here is CASSYLTGLDSYNEQFF. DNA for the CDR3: TGTGCCAGCAGTTACCTCACGGGACTGGACTCCTACAATGAGCAGTTCTTC.